The sequence of this T cell receptor (beta chain) was determined in a study of post-analysis software for immune sequencing data. About the research overall: Patients with relapsing-remitting, secondary progressive and progressive-relapsing multiple sclerosis courses were all represented. Broader study findings: Strong same-batch co-clustering of samples appeared with F measure clustering. About five TRBV segments, including TRBV5-6, TRBV5-1 and TRBV20-1, were more frequent in patients than controls.

The sample holds a few counts of this clonotype. Its cognate antigen is unknown. This may come from a read error, since a much larger clone is one base off. Presence of unique molecular identifiers characterized the TCR beta cDNA libraries. T cells numbering about 0.85 to 11 million yielded roughly 0.5 million cDNA molecules. Via MiXCR, TCRdb re-called the PCR reads, giving one row per CDR3 protein. Of some 260,000 distinct CDR3 sequences listed, less than 40% are singletons. This CDR3 is built from 10 residues. Germline V CDR1 and CDR2: MNHNS, SASEGT. The sequence was obtained from a girl between 10 and 17 years old with multiple sclerosis. This chain links TRBV6-1 with TRBJ1-2; D possibly corresponds to TRBD1 (5 bases). The sequenced sample consisted of blood. CDR3 amino acids: CTSRGVGYTF. Here the CDR3 DNA reads TGTACCAGCAGAGGGGTCGGCTACACCTTC.